Each of the 29 T cell receptor beta chains below was sequenced from the same sample in a study of cytotoxic CD8 clonotypes in ibrutinib-treated CLL. The repertoire was sequenced with immunoSEQ multiplex PCR; TCRdb's copy has only in-frame clones and lacks some. The sample has roughly 220,000 clones; roughly 65% are singletons. The sequenced sample was PBMCs, obtained after 12 months of ibrutinib treatment. These receptors originate from a human donor with chronic lymphocytic leukemia.

The V gene is TRBV9, the J gene TRBJ2-5; D is undetermined. Germline V CDR1 and CDR2: SGDLS, YYNGEE. The V end was cut by 0 bases, the J end by 5 bases, with 11 bases between. This CDR3 spans 14 amino acids. The CDR3, as DNA: TGTGCCAGCAGCGTAGCCGCAGGCAGGGAGACCCAGTACTTC. Translation: CASSVAAGRETQYF.

The rearrangement links TRBV5-1 to TRBJ2-5, with D perhaps matching TRBD1 or TRBD2 (5 bases each). Germline V lookup: CDR1 SGHRS, CDR2 YFSETQ. This CDR3 has 13 amino acids. V was shortened by 5 bases and J by 5 bases, with 13 bases between the two germline ends. The CDR3 loop reads CASRGRVLETQYF. The CDR3 bases are TGCGCCAGCAGGGGACGGGTATTGGAGACCCAGTACTTC.

The genes are TRBV7-9 and TRBJ1-2; D is uncertain. In germline, CDR1 is SEHNR, CDR2 FQNEAQ (reference sequence). The CDR3 length is 12 residues. The V and J ends lost 8 bases and 8 bases respectively, with 15 bases between them. The CDR3 DNA reads TGTGCCAGCCCCTCTGGGGATAGGGGCTACACCTTC. Protein sequence: CASPSGDRGYTF.

V and J are TRBV5-1 and TRBJ2-2, with D unclear. The V and J ends lost 2 bases and 3 bases respectively, with 5 bases between them. The CDR3 spans 13 residues. Germline loops: CDR1 SGHRS, CDR2 YFSETQ. In nucleotides, the CDR3 is TGCGCCAGCAGCTTTGGGGACACCGGGGAGCTGTTTTTT. It is translated as CASSFGDTGELFF.

The V gene is TRBV4-3, the J gene TRBJ2-7; 7 nucleotides align to TRBD1. Per germline, CDR1 LGHNA and CDR2 YSLEER. The CDR3 has 15 residues. The trim removed 4 bases at V and 3 bases at J, leaving 9 bases unmatched. CDR3 amino acids: CASSLEQGNSYEQYF. The CDR3 region has the DNA TGCGCCAGCAGCCTAGAACAGGGGAATAGCTACGAGCAGTACTTC.

This chain links TRBV30 with TRBJ1-3, with D possibly matching TRBD1 (6 bases). V was trimmed by 0 bases and J by 0 bases, leaving 9 bases between them. The CDR3 runs 15 residues. Germline CDR1 GTSNPN, CDR2 SVGIG (reference sequence). The CDR3 loop is CAWSVLQGSGNTIYF. The CDR3 nucleotides are TGTGCCTGGAGTGTACTACAGGGCTCTGGAAACACCATATATTTT.

The chain is built from TRBV19 and TRBJ1-5; D might be TRBD1 (6 bases). CDR3 length: 14 residues. Germline V gene data show CDR1 as LNHDA and CDR2 as SQIVND (reference sequence). V was trimmed by 7 bases and J by 2 bases, leaving 12 bases between them. In DNA form, the CDR3 reads TGTGCCAGTAAGGGGGGCCAGGGCAATCAGCCCCAGCATTTT. Amino acid sequence: CASKGGQGNQPQHF. The whole variable domain, remainder taken from reference TRBV19 and TRBJ1-5, is DGGITQSPKYLFRKEGQNVTLSCEQNLNHDAMYWYRQDPGQGLRLIYYSQIVNDFQKGDIAEGYSVSREKKESFPLTVTSAQKNPTAFYLCASKGGQGNQPQHFGDGTRLSIL.

The chain carries TRBV7-2 and TRBJ2-7, with 11 nucleotides matching TRBD1. The CDR3 extends over 15 amino acids. The V and J ends lost 7 bases and 3 bases, in that order; junction bases with no gene match: 8. Germline V gene lookup returns CDR1 SGHTA and CDR2 FQGNSA. CDR3 sequence: CASNPPGTGGYEQYF. DNA for the CDR3: TGTGCCAGCAATCCCCCGGGGACAGGGGGCTACGAGCAGTACTTC.

The chain employs TRBV19 and TRBJ1-3; the D is unclear. V lost 6 bases to trimming and J lost 0 bases, with 12 bases between them. The length of the CDR3 is 15 residues. The germline V gene has CDR1 LNHDA and CDR2 SQIVND (reference sequence). As DNA, the CDR3 is TGTGCCAGTAGGTCGGTGGTCACCTCTGGAAACACCATATATTTT. Amino acids: CASRSVVTSGNTIYF.

This chain uses TRBV7-6 with TRBJ1-1; 7 bases match TRBD1. Trimming removed 5 bases from V and 4 bases from J; junction bases left unmatched: 10. Germline assignment: CDR1 SGHVS and CDR2 FNYEAQ. The CDR3 loop spans 15 amino acids. The CDR3 reads CASSPSQGWFTEAFF. The CDR3 DNA is TGTGCCAGCAGCCCATCACAGGGGTGGTTCACTGAAGCTTTCTTT. The variable domain in full, with the rest retrieved from reference TRBV7-6 and TRBJ1-1, is GAGVSQSPRYKVTKRGQDVALRCDPISGHVSLYWYRQALGQGPEFLTYFNYEAQQDKSGLPNDRFSAERPEGSISTLTIQRTEQRDSAMYRCASSPSQGWFTEAFFGQGTRLTVV.

The CDR3 is CASSFSGAAEQYF. CDR3 DNA: TGTGCCAGCAGCTTTTCAGGGGCCGCCGAGCAGTACTTC. V and J are TRBV5-5 and TRBJ2-7; D possibly corresponds to TRBD1 (6 bases). V lost 2 bases to trimming and J lost 6 bases, with 12 bases between them. This CDR3 has 13 amino acids. Germline CDR1 and CDR2: SGHKS and YYEKEE (reference sequence).

CDR3: CASSELPTGDTEAFF. The CDR3 region has the DNA TGCGCCAGCAGCGAATTACCTACAGGGGACACTGAAGCTTTCTTT. V and J are TRBV5-1 and TRBJ1-1, with 7 bases lining up with TRBD1. The CDR3 spans 15 residues. V was clipped by 4 bases and J by 3 bases; unmatched bases: 9. Per germline, CDR1 SGHRS and CDR2 YFSETQ.

The chain links TRBV6-6 to TRBJ2-5; possibly TRBD1 for D (6 bases). Germline CDR1 reads MNHNY; CDR2 reads SVGAGI (reference sequence). V was trimmed by 10 bases and J by 2 bases, leaving 11 bases between them. The CDR3 is made up of 12 amino acids. The CDR3 DNA reads as TGTGCCACTGGCAGGGGACAAGAGACCCAGTACTTC. This gives the protein CATGRGQETQYF.

The chain has TRBV20-1 and TRBJ2-2; TRBD1 agrees at 7 bases. The CDR3 sequence is 11 residues long. Germline trimming cut 7 bases from V and 4 bases from J; bases unmatched to any gene: 0. Per germline, CDR1 DFQATT and CDR2 SNEGSKA (reference sequence). The CDR3 sequence: CSGDSTGELFF. The CDR3 DNA reads TGCAGTGGGGACAGCACCGGGGAGCTGTTTTTT.

This chain links TRBV7-8 with TRBJ2-3; D is perhaps TRBD1 (5 bases). This CDR3 has 14 residues. Germline V CDR1 and CDR2: SGHVS, FQNEAQ. V lost 2 bases and J lost 3, with 9 bases in between. The CDR3 DNA reads TGTGCCAGCAGCTTACAGGGTGGAACAGATACGCAGTATTTT. Protein sequence: CASSLQGGTDTQYF.

The sample holds a few counts of this clone. The gene calls are TRBV27 and TRBJ2-1, with 12 bases identical to TRBD2. The CDR3 has 15 residues. CDR1 and CDR2 (germline): MNHEY, SMNVEV (reference sequence). The trim removed 6 bases at V and 10 bases at J, leaving 10 bases unmatched. In DNA form, the CDR3 reads TGTGCCAGCAGGCAACTAGCGGGAGGTGCGGACGAGCAGTTCTTC. Amino acids: CASRQLAGGADEQFF.

The chain carries TRBV5-1 and TRBJ2-5; 8 nucleotides line up with TRBD2. This CDR3 region has 14 residues. CDR1 SGHRS and CDR2 YFSETQ come from the germline V gene. V dropped 8 bases and J dropped 2; count of bases not matched to a gene: 8. The CDR3 loop is CASSAGGGQETQYF. The CDR3 nucleotides read TGCGCCAGTTCTGCGGGGGGTGGTCAAGAGACCCAGTACTTC.

The chain links TRBV6-1 to TRBJ1-2; 10 positions agree with TRBD1. The CDR3 has 14 residues. Germline CDR1 MNHNS, CDR2 SASEGT. J lost 2 bases, V lost 7 bases, and 4 bases had no gene match. This chain's CDR3 is CASTGTGVNYGYTF. CDR3 nucleotides: TGTGCCAGCACTGGGACAGGGGTGAACTATGGCTACACCTTC.

This clone has more than one count but fewer than ten. This CDR3 is CAITTPFYEQYF. DNA of the CDR3: TGTGCCATTACGACCCCTTTCTACGAGCAGTACTTC. The V gene is TRBV2, the J gene TRBJ2-7; D is ambiguous. Trimming pared 10 bases from V and 3 bases from J, leaving 13 bases between. In germline, CDR1 is SNHLY, CDR2 FYNNEI. CDR3 length equals 12 residues.

The rearrangement links TRBV5-1 to TRBJ2-7; TRBD1 aligns across 9 bases. The CDR3 is made up of 14 amino acids. Germline CDR1 is SGHRS and CDR2 is YFSETQ. The V gene end was trimmed by 0 bases and the J gene end by 5 bases; junction bases not matched to a gene: 3. CDR3 DNA sequence: TGCGCCAGCAGCTTGGGGGACAGGGACGACGAGCAGTACTTC. Protein sequence: CASSLGDRDDEQYF.

This clone was found a few times. The chain uses TRBV2 and TRBJ1-4, with TRBD1 as a possible D gene (6 bases). Germline CDR1 and CDR2: SNHLY and FYNNEI. The CDR3 loop spans 16 amino acids. Trimming pared 3 bases from V and 2 bases from J, leaving 13 bases between. CDR3: CASSDRGGLTNEKLFF. The DNA of the CDR3 is TGTGCCAGCAGTGACAGGGGTGGATTGACTAATGAAAAACTGTTTTTT.

This sequence joins TRBV9 and TRBJ1-2, with D perhaps TRBD1 (6 bases). V was clipped by 4 bases and J by 4 bases, with 14 bases between them. Per the germline V gene, CDR1 is SGDLS and CDR2 is YYNGEE. CDR3 size: 14 residues. CDR3: CASSTDSHLYGYTF. The CDR3 nucleotides are TGTGCCAGCAGCACGGACAGCCATCTCTATGGCTACACCTTC.

The chain links TRBV9 to TRBJ2-2, with TRBD1 matching over 7 bases. This CDR3 is 16 amino acids long. Germline CDR1 and CDR2: SGDLS and YYNGEE. V shed 4 bases and J 6 bases; nucleotides not matched to a gene: 12. CDR3: CASSSDTGVGAGELFF. In nucleotides, the CDR3 is TGTGCCAGCAGCTCAGACACAGGGGTAGGAGCCGGGGAGCTGTTTTTT.

The chain has TRBV28 and TRBJ1-4; 8 bases align to TRBD1. Germline-derived CDR1 and CDR2 are MDHEN and SYDVKM. J gave up 4 bases and V 2 bases, and 12 bases lay outside the gene matches. The CDR3 loop spans 18 amino acids. CDR3 sequence: CASSLVAQGASLNEKLFF. CDR3 in DNA: TGTGCCAGCAGTTTAGTGGCGCAGGGGGCTTCCCTTAATGAAAAACTGTTTTTT.

This rearrangement joins TRBV28 to TRBJ1-4; 10 bases map to TRBD1. The junction had 6 bases not matched to a gene; V was cut back by 6 bases and J by 8 bases. The CDR3 is 14 residues long. The germline V gene encodes CDR1 MDHEN and CDR2 SYDVKM. For the CDR3, the DNA is TGTGCCAGCAGGAAGACAGGGGGCGGCGAAAAACTGTTTTTT. It codes for CASRKTGGGEKLFF.

The chain combines TRBV7-2 with TRBJ1-1; D not resolved. The CDR3 contains 12 residues. Trimming removed 4 bases at V and 8 bases at J, with 11 bases between. CDR1 is SGHTA and CDR2 is FQGNSA in the germline V gene. The CDR3 DNA reads TGTGCCAGCAGCTCCCCGGGAAGGGAAGCTTTCTTT. Translation: CASSSPGREAFF.

The CDR3 sequence: CASSEGQGRPNYGYTF. The CDR3 region has the DNA TGTGCCAGCAGTGAGGGACAGGGGCGACCTAACTATGGCTACACCTTC. The chain carries TRBV25-1 and TRBJ1-2; TRBD1 matches 10 bases. V was clipped by 3 bases and J by 0 bases; unmatched bases: 4. Germline V gives CDR1 MGHDK, CDR2 SYGVNS. The CDR3 is 16 residues long.

The chain joins TRBV15 to TRBJ1-3, with a tentative D call TRBD1 (5 bases). CDR1 is LNHNV, CDR2 YYDKDF, per germline (reference sequence). Trimming took off 0 bases at V and 0 bases at J, with 15 bases between the two ends. The CDR3 spans 18 residues. CDR3: CATSREATRAYSGNTIYF. The CDR3 DNA reads TGTGCCACCAGCAGAGAAGCGACCAGGGCGTACTCTGGAAACACCATATATTTT. Complete variable domain (other parts from reference TRBV15 and TRBJ1-3): DAMVIQNPRYQVTQFGKPVTLSCSQTLNHNVMYWYQQKSSQAPKLLFHYYDKDFNNEADTPDNFQSRRPNTSFCFLDIRSPGLGDTAMYLCATSREATRAYSGNTIYFGEGSWLTVV.

The genes are TRBV19 and TRBJ1-1; 8 positions agree with TRBD1. After removal of 5 bases from V and 3 bases from J, the junction contained 5 bases not matched to a gene. This CDR3 contains 14 residues. Germline-derived CDR1 and CDR2 are LNHDA and SQIVND (reference sequence). CDR3 loop: CASSARQGYTEAFF. The CDR3 DNA reads as TGTGCCAGTAGTGCCCGACAGGGGTACACTGAAGCTTTCTTT. Full variable domain (rest looked up from reference TRBV19 and TRBJ1-1): DGGITQSPKYLFRKEGQNVTLSCEQNLNHDAMYWYRQDPGQGLRLIYYSQIVNDFQKGDIAEGYSVSREKKESFPLTVTSAQKNPTAFYLCASSARQGYTEAFFGQGTRLTVV.